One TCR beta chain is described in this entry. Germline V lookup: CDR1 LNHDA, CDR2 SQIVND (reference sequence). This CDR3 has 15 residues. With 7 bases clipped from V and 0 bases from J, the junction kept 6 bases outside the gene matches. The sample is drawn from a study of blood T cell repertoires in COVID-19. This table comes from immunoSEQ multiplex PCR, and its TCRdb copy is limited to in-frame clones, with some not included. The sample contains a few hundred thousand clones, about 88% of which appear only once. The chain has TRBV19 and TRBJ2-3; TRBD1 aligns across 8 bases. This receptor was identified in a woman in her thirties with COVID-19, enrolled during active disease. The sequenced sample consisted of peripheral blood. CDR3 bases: TGTGCCAGTAACCAGGGGGCCGCCAGCACAGATACGCAGTATTTT. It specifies CASNQGAASTDTQYF.